A single sample is the source of the 2 T cell receptor beta chains below, sequenced in a study of cytomegalovirus exposure and HLA in healthy donors. PCR involved 60 Vbeta and 13 Jbeta primers. Measured with immunoSEQ multiplex PCR; TCRdb has only the in-frame clones, and not every one. The data contain around 200,000 clones, 70% to 75% of them singletons. The sequencing input was PBMCs. These receptors originate from a man aged 30-40 years in good health and CMV-seropositive.

V is TRBV5-4 and J is TRBJ2-4; the D gene is possibly TRBD2 (6 bases). Germline V gives CDR1 SGHNT, CDR2 YYREEE (reference sequence). The V end lost 5 bases, the J end lost 3 bases, and 18 bases lay between the germline ends. The CDR3 is made up of 16 amino acids. The DNA for the CDR3 is TGTGCCAGCAGTTTCCGGAGGGGAGATGGCAAAAACATTCAGTACTTC. Translated, it gives CASSFRRGDGKNIQYF.

In regard to this clone: The junction departs from the called germline gene at one end, perhaps through a read error. J is TRBJ2-5 and V is TRBV7-9; the D is unclear. The CDR3 extends over 11 amino acids. Germline loops: CDR1 SEHNR, CDR2 FQNEAQ (reference sequence). The CDR3 DNA is TGTTCCAGCAGCTCATTTGAGACCCAGTACTTC. Translated, it gives CSSSSFETQYF. Supplemented by reference TRBV7-9 and TRBJ2-5, the full variable domain reads DTGVSQNPRHKITKRGQNVTFRCDPISEHNRLYWYRQTLGQGPEFLTYFQNEAQLEKSRLLSDRFSAERPKGSFSTLEIQRTEQGDSAMYLCSSSSFETQYFGPGTRLLVL.